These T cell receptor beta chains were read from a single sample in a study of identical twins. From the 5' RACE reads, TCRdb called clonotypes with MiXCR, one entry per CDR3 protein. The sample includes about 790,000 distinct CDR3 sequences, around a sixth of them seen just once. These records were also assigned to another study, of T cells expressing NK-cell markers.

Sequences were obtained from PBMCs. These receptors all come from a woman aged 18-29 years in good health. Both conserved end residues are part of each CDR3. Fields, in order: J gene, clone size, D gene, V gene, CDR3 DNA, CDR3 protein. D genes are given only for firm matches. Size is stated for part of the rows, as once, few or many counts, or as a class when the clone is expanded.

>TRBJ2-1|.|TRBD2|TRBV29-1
TGCAGCGTTCGGACTAGCGGGCACAATGAGCAGTTCTTC
CSVRTSGHNEQFF
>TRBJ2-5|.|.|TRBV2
TGTGCCAGCACGTACCAAGAGACCCAGTACTTC
CASTYQETQYF
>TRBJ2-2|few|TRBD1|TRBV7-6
TGTGCCAGCAGCTTGTATATCCCTGCAGGGCCACAGGGGGCCGAGCTGTTTTTT
CASSLYIPAGPQGAELFF
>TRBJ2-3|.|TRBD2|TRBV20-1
TGCAGTGCTAGCGCTAGCGGGGGGGCGGATACGCAGTATTTT
CSASASGGADTQYF
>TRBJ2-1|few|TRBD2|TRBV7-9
TGTGCCAGCAGCTTGCCGGGACTAGCGGGACCCTACAATGAGCAGTTCTTC
CASSLPGLAGPYNEQFF
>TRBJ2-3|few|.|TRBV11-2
TGTGCCAGCAGCTTCAGGCACCAAGATGGTACGCAGTATTTT
CASSFRHQDGTQYF
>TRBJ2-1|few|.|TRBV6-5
TGTGCCAGCAGATATGTCGATGAGCAGTTCTTC
CASRYVDEQFF
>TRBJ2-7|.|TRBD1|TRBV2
TGTGCCAGCCGTCTCGACAGGGTTGAAACCTACGAGCAGTACTTC
CASRLDRVETYEQYF
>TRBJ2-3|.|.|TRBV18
TGTGCCAGCTCACCCCTTACGGCCCCCGATACGCAGTATTTT
CASSPLTAPDTQYF
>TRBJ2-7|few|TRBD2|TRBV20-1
TGCAGTGCTAGAGATGTACTAGCGGGAGTTTACGAGCAGTACTTC
CSARDVLAGVYEQYF
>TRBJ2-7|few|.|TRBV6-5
TGTGCCAGCAGTTACCCCCCATCGTGCGAGCAGTACTTC
CASSYPPSCEQYF
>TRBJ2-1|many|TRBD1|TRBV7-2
TGTGCCAGCAGCTTTGACAGGGCCTACAATGAGCAGTTCTTC
CASSFDRAYNEQFF
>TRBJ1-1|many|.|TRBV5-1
TGCGCCAGCAGCTTGCGACCAGCGACGATCACTGAAGCTTTCTTT
CASSLRPATITEAFF
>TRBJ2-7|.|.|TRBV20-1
TGCAGTGCTAGGGCCGACTCCTACGAGCAGTACTTC
CSARADSYEQYF
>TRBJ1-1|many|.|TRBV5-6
TGTGCCAGCAGCTTTGGACCTGTCACTGAAGCTTTCTTT
CASSFGPVTEAFF
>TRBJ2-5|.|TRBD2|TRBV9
TGTGCCAGCAGCGTAGACTGGGAGCGGGAGTTTGAGACCCAGTACTTC
CASSVDWEREFETQYF
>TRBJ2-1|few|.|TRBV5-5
TGTGCCAGCAGCGATCTATTTGCGGTACCCTTGAATGAGCAGTTCTTC
CASSDLFAVPLNEQFF
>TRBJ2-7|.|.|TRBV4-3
TGCGCCAGCAGCCAGACAGCCCTTTCCTCCTACGAGCAGTACTTC
CASSQTALSSYEQYF
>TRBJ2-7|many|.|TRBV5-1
TGCGCCAGCAGCTTAGAAGGACCATCCACCTCCGAGCAGTACTTC
CASSLEGPSTSEQYF
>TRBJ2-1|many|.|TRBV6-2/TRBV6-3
TGTGCCAGCAGTTACCCCCGCGGGGGCGGGAATTACAATGAGCAGTTCTTC
CASSYPRGGGNYNEQFF
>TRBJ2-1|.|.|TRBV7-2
TGTGCCAGCAGCTCAACGACTATCGAGCAGTTCTTC
CASSSTTIEQFF
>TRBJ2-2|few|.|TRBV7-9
TGTGCCAGCAGCGCGGGACATAGGAACGGGGAGCTGTTTTTT
CASSAGHRNGELFF
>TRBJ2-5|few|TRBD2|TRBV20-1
TGCAGTGCTAGCGGGGGGGCCGCAGGAGAGACCCAGTACTTC
CSASGGAAGETQYF
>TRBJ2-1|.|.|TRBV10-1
TGCGCCAGCAGTGCCGGGGGAAGCCTGGCCAATGAGCAGTTCTTC
CASSAGGSLANEQFF
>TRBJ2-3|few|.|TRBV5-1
TGCGCCAGCAGCTTCGCGGGACTTAACACAGATACGCAGTATTTT
CASSFAGLNTDTQYF
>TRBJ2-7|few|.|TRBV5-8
TGTGCCAGCAGCTTGACACCCGAGCAGTACTTC
CASSLTPEQYF
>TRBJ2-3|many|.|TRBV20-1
TGCAGTGCCAACCAAGAGGCTACGCAGTATTTT
CSANQEATQYF